In this sample, the clone carrying this TCR beta chain turned up once. Its matching antigen is unknown. CDR1 is SGHNT and CDR2 is YYREEE in the germline V gene (reference sequence). The CDR3 is 13 residues long. The junction had 7 bases not matched to a gene; V was cut back by 4 bases and J by 7 bases. The data originate from a study of cytomegalovirus exposure and HLA in healthy donors. Study results and limitations: TCR beta chains numbering more than 150 were designated cytomegalovirus-associated. In a later analysis, HLA-C alleles had the fewest associated TCRs, DRB1 alleles the most. CMV serostatus stood as the only immune exposure information on hand. Follow-up analysis later connected one missense variant in DCLRE1C with trimming of TCR beta V- and J-genes.

PCR involved 60 Vbeta and 13 Jbeta primers. Sequencing was performed with immunoSEQ multiplex PCR; in TCRdb, only in-frame clones are kept and a portion is missing. The sample consists of approximately 150,000 clones, almost 85% of them appearing once. The sequencing input was PBMCs. V usage is TRBV5-4 and J usage is TRBJ2-7; the match to TRBD1 covers 8 bases. The TCR sequence derives from a man aged 30-40 years in good health and CMV-seropositive. DNA of the CDR3: TGTGCCAGCAGCCCGGGACAGGCCGGGGAGCAGTACTTC. Amino acids: CASSPGQAGEQYF.